What follows describes a single T cell receptor beta chain. This record comes from a study of shared clonotypes between healthy human individuals. J gave up 1 base and V 2 bases, and 11 bases lay outside the gene matches. Germline V CDR1 and CDR2: MNHEY, SMNVEV (reference sequence). This CDR3 has 19 residues. All donors were healthy HIV-negative adults lacking recent acute infections or vaccinations. Donors comprised only Caucasian adults living in Nashville, Tennessee. The test was conducted at deep level. Sorted-subset replicate PCRs used around 200 ng of genomic DNA. This amount corresponded to some 32,000 T cell genomes. Produced via immunoSEQ multiplex PCR; TCRdb's table is partial and in-frame only. The table shows 2 million to 3 million clones, with 80% to 95% occurring only once.

This chain joins TRBV27 and TRBJ2-6, with 7 nucleotides matching TRBD1. Sequencing was performed on naive CD4+ T cells from PBMCs. The subset here: CD45RA+ positively selected. The receptor was isolated from a young man in good health. Some clones in this sample may be carry-over from other donors' samples. The CDR3 region is CASSLDKPGQFSGANVLTF. CDR3 DNA: TGTGCCAGCAGTTTAGACAAACCGGGACAGTTTTCTGGGGCCAACGTCCTGACTTTC.